The clone carrying this T cell receptor (beta chain) has a single count. The data are from a study of T cell changes during pregnancy in multiple sclerosis. This table comes from immunoSEQ multiplex PCR, and its TCRdb copy is limited to in-frame clones, with some not included. Among fewer than 60,000 clones, more than 85% were seen once, and the ten largest hold 5% to 7%. The specimen was CD8+ T cells from peripheral blood mononuclear cells, collected in the first trimester of pregnancy. This sequence was found in a female donor with multiple sclerosis, enrolled in a pregnancy study.

The DNA for the CDR3 is TGTGCCAGCGTTCCCGGGACTAGCAATGAGCAGTTCTTC. Amino acid sequence: CASVPGTSNEQFF. The J gene is TRBJ2-1, the V gene TRBV18; 8 bases match TRBD2. Germline loops: CDR1 KGHSH, CDR2 LQKENI. Losses at the gene ends were 8 bases for V and 6 bases for J; bases not matched to a gene: 6. CDR3 size: 13 residues.